Below, 25 T cell receptor beta chains from the same sample are listed, as sequenced in a study of response to subunit inactivated influenza vaccine. In TCRdb, the RT-PCR reads were re-called with MiXCR into one record per CDR3 protein. Of 650,000 to 700,000 distinct CDR3 sequences listed, more than 15% are singletons. Sequenced here: PBMCs from blood, sampled roughly 12 days after vaccination. Receptor source: a man between 50 and 59 years old who received an inactivated influenza vaccine.

This clonotype has only a few counts. This chain joins TRBV20-1 and TRBJ2-7; tentatively, D is TRBD1 (5 bases). Trimming stripped 6 bases from V and 6 bases from J, with 18 bases between. The CDR3 is made up of 13 amino acids. The germline V gene has CDR1 DFQATT and CDR2 SNEGSKA (reference sequence). CDR3 protein: CSAVPFQGGEQYF. CDR3 coding DNA: TGCAGTGCAGTCCCGTTCCAGGGTGGCGAGCAGTACTTC.

This clonotype was found many times. This chain joins TRBV7-2 and TRBJ1-5; 9 nucleotides match TRBD1. V was clipped by 3 bases and J by 0 bases; unmatched bases: 6. Germline V gene sequence: CDR1 SGHTA, CDR2 FQGNSA. CDR3 size: 17 residues. The CDR3 sequence is CASSLVGTGYSNQPQHF. The DNA for the CDR3 is TGTGCCAGCAGCTTGGTTGGGACAGGGTATAGCAATCAGCCCCAGCATTTT.

This clonotype was seen many times. The chain couples TRBV11-2 to TRBJ2-1; 12 bases fit TRBD2. The length of the CDR3 is 16 residues. Per germline, CDR1 SGHAT and CDR2 FQNNGV. Trimming removed 1 base from V and 4 bases from J; junction bases left unmatched: 2. The DNA of the CDR3 is TGTGCCAGCAGCTTAGCGACTAGCGGGAGTTACAATGAGCAGTTCTTC. It translates to CASSLATSGSYNEQFF.

This clonotype was seen a handful of times. The rearrangement uses TRBV6-5 and TRBJ2-5, with D possibly TRBD1 on 5 matching bases. Trimming removed 3 bases from V and 4 bases from J, with 9 bases in between. Per the germline V gene, CDR1 is MNHEY and CDR2 is SVGAGI. This CDR3 region has 13 residues. CDR3 DNA sequence: TGTGCCAGCAGTTATTTAGGGGTAGAGACCCAGTACTTC. Its translation: CASSYLGVETQYF.

In its sample, this clonotype was seen a few times. The chain joins TRBV11-3 to TRBJ1-1; 8 nucleotides align to TRBD1. The junction had 6 bases not matched to a gene; V was cut back by 3 bases and J by 0 bases. Looked up from germline, CDR1 is SGHNT and CDR2 is YENEEA. CDR3 length: 16 amino acids. The CDR3 loop is CASSLRTGSMNTEAFF. CDR3 coding DNA: TGTGCCAGCAGCTTGCGGACAGGGTCCATGAACACTGAAGCTTTCTTT.

The chain combines TRBV7-6 with TRBJ2-7, with 11 bases lining up with TRBD2. Germline V lookup: CDR1 SGHVS, CDR2 FNYEAQ. The junction had 6 bases not matched to a gene; V was cut back by 8 bases and J by 0 bases. The CDR3 is 15 residues long. The CDR3 region has the DNA TGTGCCAGCCGTAGCGGGAGGGCCAGCTCCTACGAGCAGTACTTC. Translated: CASRSGRASSYEQYF.

A few counts support this clonotype. This chain joins TRBV28 and TRBJ2-7, with 11 bases lining up with TRBD2. The CDR3 sequence is 15 residues long. In germline, CDR1 is MDHEN, CDR2 SYDVKM. V lost 2 bases and J lost 3; bases outside the gene matches: 3. CDR3 sequence reads: CASSLLGLAVYEQYF. CDR3 DNA: TGTGCCAGCAGTTTACTGGGACTAGCGGTCTACGAGCAGTACTTC.

This clonotype was recorded a few times. J is TRBJ2-7 and V is TRBV5-6, with D hard to call. The CDR3 has 16 amino acids. Trimming left V 4 bases short and J 2 bases short, with 19 bases between. CDR1 SGHDT and CDR2 YYEEEE come from the germline V gene. This CDR3 is CASSLQGEPPTYEQYF. CDR3 in DNA: TGTGCCAGCAGCCTCCAAGGAGAACCCCCAACCTACGAGCAGTACTTC.

This clonotype was detected ten times or more. The chain links TRBV7-6 to TRBJ2-3; no definite D call. Per germline, CDR1 SGHVS and CDR2 FNYEAQ. This CDR3 is built from 12 residues. V was shortened by 5 bases and J by 3 bases, with 6 bases between the two germline ends. CDR3 sequence reads: CASSKQTDTQYF. CDR3 bases: TGTGCCAGCAGCAAACAGACAGATACGCAGTATTTT. Full variable domain (outside the CDR3, taken from reference TRBV7-6 and TRBJ2-3): GAGVSQSPRYKVTKRGQDVALRCDPISGHVSLYWYRQALGQGPEFLTYFNYEAQQDKSGLPNDRFSAERPEGSISTLTIQRTEQRDSAMYRCASSKQTDTQYFGPGTRLTVL.

This clonotype has a handful of counts. The CDR3 here is CASSLAGPGIQYF. The CDR3 coding sequence is TGCGCCAGCAGCTTGGCGGGGCCGGGCATTCAGTACTTC. The chain recombines TRBV5-1 with TRBJ2-4; D is possibly TRBD1 or TRBD2 (5 bases each). The CDR3 totals 13 residues. V lost 0 bases to trimming and J lost 9 bases, with 10 bases between them. The germline V gene encodes CDR1 SGHRS and CDR2 YFSETQ.

This clonotype was picked up a small number of times. The chain combines TRBV2 with TRBJ1-2; D remains unclear. The ends were cut back, 5 bases at V and 6 bases at J, with 10 bases in the middle. Germline values: CDR1 SNHLY, CDR2 FYNNEI. This CDR3 has 12 amino acids. CDR3 in amino acids: CASSHGEDGYTF. The CDR3 DNA is TGTGCCAGCAGTCACGGGGAGGATGGCTACACCTTC.

This clonotype turned up a few times. The V call is TRBV27, the J call TRBJ2-3; D assignment may be TRBD1 or TRBD2 (5 bases each). From germline, CDR1 is MNHEY and CDR2 SMNVEV (reference sequence). Trimming removed 2 bases at V and 0 bases at J, with 9 bases between. The CDR3 is 15 amino acids. DNA for the CDR3: TGTGCCAGCAGTTTAGGGACGTACAGCACAGATACGCAGTATTTT. It encodes CASSLGTYSTDTQYF.

V and J are TRBV7-8 and TRBJ1-6; D is possibly TRBD1 (5 bases). Germline V gene data show CDR1 as SGHVS and CDR2 as FQNEAQ. Between the trimmed V and J ends, which lost 2 bases and 10 bases, there was a span of 15 bases. CDR3 length: 15 amino acids. The CDR3 here is CASSLKGSGASPLHF. CDR3 DNA: TGTGCCAGCAGCTTAAAAGGGTCCGGGGCCTCACCCCTCCACTTT. Drawing the rest from reference TRBV7-8 and TRBJ1-6, the complete variable domain is GAGVSQSPRYKVAKRGQDVALRCDPISGHVSLFWYQQALGQGPEFLTYFQNEAQLDKSGLPSDRFFAERPEGSVSTLKIQRTQQEDSAVYLCASSLKGSGASPLHFGNGTRLTVT.

Details on this clonotype: A junction end diverges from the germline sequence, so it may reflect a read error. The chain couples TRBV7-2 to TRBJ2-7; 7 bases line up with TRBD1. CDR1 is SGHTA, CDR2 FQGNSA, per germline. The CDR3 totals 15 residues. CDR3 sequence (DNA): TGTGCCAGCAGACCCGGGACAGCACAGCCCTACGGGCAGTACTTC. It specifies CASRPGTAQPYGQYF.

The table lists this clonotype with many counts. The chain couples TRBV7-2 to TRBJ2-5; no reliable D call. This CDR3 has 11 residues. From germline, CDR1 is SGHTA and CDR2 FQGNSA. V was shortened by 2 bases and J by 5 bases, with 3 bases between the two germline ends. CDR3 DNA: TGTGCCAGCAGCTTACTCGAGACCCAGTACTTC. It translates to CASSLLETQYF.

The V and J genes are TRBV5-8 and TRBJ2-6; D gene uncertain. CDR3 size: 16 residues. Germline CDR1 is SGHTS and CDR2 is YDEGEE. Trimming cost V 3 bases and J 0 bases, with 10 bases left between them. CDR3 region: CASSWPGASGANVLTF. The CDR3 nucleotides are TGTGCCAGCAGCTGGCCGGGTGCCTCTGGGGCCAACGTCCTGACTTTC.

This clonotype has just a few counts. This sequence joins TRBV20-1 and TRBJ2-5; 12 bases fit TRBD2. V gave up 7 bases and J gave up 3 bases; unmatched junction bases: 6. The germline V gene has CDR1 DFQATT and CDR2 SNEGSKA (reference sequence). CDR3 length equals 14 residues. CDR3 in DNA: TGCAGTGATCAACTAGCGGGGGGAAAAGAGACCCAGTACTTC. Translating gives CSDQLAGGKETQYF.

The table lists this clonotype with a few counts. The gene calls are TRBV4-1 and TRBJ1-3; D is uncertain. CDR3 length: 13 residues. Germline values: CDR1 MGHRA, CDR2 YSYEKL. The ends were cut back, 5 bases at V and 4 bases at J, with 9 bases in the middle. CDR3 residues: CASSSYDGNTIYF. CDR3 coding DNA: TGCGCCAGCAGCTCCTACGACGGAAACACCATATATTTT.

This clonotype was counted at least ten times. The chain joins TRBV6-5 to TRBJ2-1; the D gene is possibly TRBD2 (6 bases). V was pared by 0 bases and J by 4 bases, with 16 bases between. Germline CDR1 and CDR2: MNHEY and SVGAGI. The CDR3 extends over 17 amino acids. The CDR3, as DNA: TGTGCCAGCAGTTACTCACCCCTTTCGGGAGTATACAATGAGCAGTTCTTC. Translating gives CASSYSPLSGVYNEQFF.

This chain connects TRBV20-1 to TRBJ2-7; D is ambiguous. V was shortened by 2 bases and J by 0 bases, with 11 bases between the two germline ends. CDR1 and CDR2 from the germline V gene are DFQATT and SNEGSKA (reference sequence). This CDR3 has 14 amino acids. DNA of the CDR3: TGCAGTGCTAGACCCTTTCTGAGCTCCTACGAGCAGTACTTC. Protein: CSARPFLSSYEQYF.

V gene TRBV12-3 or TRBV12-4 combines with J gene TRBJ1-2; 8 nucleotides agree with TRBD1. The V segment lost 3 bases and the J segment 2 bases; nucleotides outside the gene matches: 5. This CDR3 comprises 15 residues. DNA of the CDR3: TGTGCCAGCAGTTTTGGGCAGGGGGCCAACTATGGCTACACCTTC. The encoded protein is CASSFGQGANYGYTF.

This clonotype has a handful of counts. The V call is TRBV20-1, the J call TRBJ2-7; 7 nucleotides line up with TRBD1. The CDR3 consists of 15 residues. Germline V gene data show CDR1 as DFQATT and CDR2 as SNEGSKA (reference sequence). V lost 0 bases, J lost 2 bases, and 7 bases stayed unmatched. The CDR3, as DNA: TGCAGTGCTAGAGATCCAGGGGGAAAGACCTACGAGCAGTACTTC. Amino acids: CSARDPGGKTYEQYF.

In nucleotides, the CDR3 is TGTGCCAGCAGCTCGCCAGTTTCCACCGGGGAGCTGTTTTTT. Translating it yields CASSSPVSTGELFF. The rearrangement joins TRBV7-8 to TRBJ2-2; D call uncertain. This CDR3 has 14 amino acids. V was trimmed by 4 bases and J by 4 bases, leaving 10 bases between them. Looked up from germline, CDR1 is SGHVS and CDR2 is FQNEAQ. Full variable domain (outside the CDR3, taken from reference TRBV7-8 and TRBJ2-2): GAGVSQSPRYKVAKRGQDVALRCDPISGHVSLFWYQQALGQGPEFLTYFQNEAQLDKSGLPSDRFFAERPEGSVSTLKIQRTQQEDSAVYLCASSSPVSTGELFFGEGSRLTVL.

This clonotype was detected many times. This chain links TRBV30 with TRBJ1-4; 9 nucleotides match TRBD1. Germline assignment: CDR1 GTSNPN and CDR2 SVGIG (reference sequence). J lost 7 bases, V lost 2 bases, and 8 bases had no gene match. The CDR3 is 15 residues long. CDR3 protein: CAWSQPTGGLEKLFF. The DNA for the CDR3 is TGTGCCTGGAGTCAACCGACAGGGGGTCTTGAAAAACTGTTTTTT.

There are a few counts of this clonotype. V is TRBV5-1 and J is TRBJ1-1, with 8 positions matching TRBD1. Germline CDR1 SGHRS, CDR2 YFSETQ. CDR3 length: 12 amino acids. The junction had 4 bases not matched to a gene; V was cut back by 4 bases and J by 8 bases. CDR3 amino acids: CASSVGQGEAFF. CDR3 sequence (DNA): TGCGCCAGCAGCGTCGGACAGGGAGAAGCTTTCTTT. The full variable domain, in which reference TRBV5-1 and TRBJ1-1 provide the parts outside the CDR3, is KAGVTQTPRYLIKTRGQQVTLSCSPISGHRSVSWYQQTPGQGLQFLFEYFSETQRNKGNFPGRFSGRQFSNSRSEMNVSTLELGDSALYLCASSVGQGEAFFGQGTRLTVV.